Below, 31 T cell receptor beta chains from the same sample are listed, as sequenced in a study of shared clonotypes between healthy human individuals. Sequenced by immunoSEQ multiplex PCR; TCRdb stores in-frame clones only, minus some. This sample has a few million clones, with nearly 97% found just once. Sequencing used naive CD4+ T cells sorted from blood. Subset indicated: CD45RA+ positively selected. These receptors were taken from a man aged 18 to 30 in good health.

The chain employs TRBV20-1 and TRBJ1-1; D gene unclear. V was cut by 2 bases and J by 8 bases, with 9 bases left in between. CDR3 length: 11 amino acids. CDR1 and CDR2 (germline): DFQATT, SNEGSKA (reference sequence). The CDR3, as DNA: TGCAGTGCTAGACTGAGAATGGAAGCTTTCTTT. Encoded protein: CSARLRMEAFF.

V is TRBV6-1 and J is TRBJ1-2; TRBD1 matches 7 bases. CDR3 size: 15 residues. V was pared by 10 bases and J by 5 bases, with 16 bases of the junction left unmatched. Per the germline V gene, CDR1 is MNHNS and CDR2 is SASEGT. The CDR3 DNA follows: TGTGCCACCCAGGCCGGGGTTCAGGGGGGTTATGGCTACACCTTC. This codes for CATQAGVQGGYGYTF.

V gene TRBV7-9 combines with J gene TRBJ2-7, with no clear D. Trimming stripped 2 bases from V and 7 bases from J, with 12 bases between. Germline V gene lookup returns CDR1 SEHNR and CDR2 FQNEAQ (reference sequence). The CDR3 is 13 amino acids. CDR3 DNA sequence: TGTGCCAGCAGCTTATCCAATTTCTGGGAGCAGTACTTC. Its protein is CASSLSNFWEQYF.

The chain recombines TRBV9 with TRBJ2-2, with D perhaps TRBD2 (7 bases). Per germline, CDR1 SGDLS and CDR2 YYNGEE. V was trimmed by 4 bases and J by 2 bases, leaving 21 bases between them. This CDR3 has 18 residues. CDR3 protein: CASSPHGGGAKNTGELFF. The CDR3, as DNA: TGTGCCAGCAGCCCCCATGGTGGGGGGGCCAAAAACACCGGGGAGCTGTTTTTT.

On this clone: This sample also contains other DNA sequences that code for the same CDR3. CDR3 sequence: CASSVGGGTYEQYF. CDR3 DNA sequence: TGTGCCAGCAGCGTGGGGGGAGGGACCTACGAGCAGTACTTC. This chain joins TRBV9 and TRBJ2-7; TRBD2 matches at 7 bases. The CDR3 contains 14 residues. In germline, CDR1 is SGDLS, CDR2 YYNGEE. V lost 2 bases and J lost 2; bases outside the gene matches: 4.

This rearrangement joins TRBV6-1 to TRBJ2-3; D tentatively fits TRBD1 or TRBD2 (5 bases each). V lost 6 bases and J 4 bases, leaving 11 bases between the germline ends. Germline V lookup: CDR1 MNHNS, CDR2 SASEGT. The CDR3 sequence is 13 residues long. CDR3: CASRGTYADTQYF. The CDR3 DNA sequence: TGTGCCAGCAGGGGGACCTACGCAGATACGCAGTATTTT.

The CDR3 reads CASSVGTSGGYTDTQYF. CDR3 nucleotide sequence: TGTGCCAGCAGCGTAGGGACTAGCGGGGGGTACACAGATACGCAGTATTTT. V gene TRBV9 combines with J gene TRBJ2-3; 14 positions match TRBD2. Looked up from germline, CDR1 is SGDLS and CDR2 is YYNGEE. CDR3 length: 17 amino acids. With V trimmed by 0 bases and J by 2 bases, 2 bases remained unmatched.

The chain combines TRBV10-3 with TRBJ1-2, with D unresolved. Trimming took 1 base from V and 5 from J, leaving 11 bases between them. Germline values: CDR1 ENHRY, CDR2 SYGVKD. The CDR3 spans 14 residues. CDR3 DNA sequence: TGTGCCATCAGTGAGTTAGGGAACTCGTATGGCTACACCTTC. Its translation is CAISELGNSYGYTF.

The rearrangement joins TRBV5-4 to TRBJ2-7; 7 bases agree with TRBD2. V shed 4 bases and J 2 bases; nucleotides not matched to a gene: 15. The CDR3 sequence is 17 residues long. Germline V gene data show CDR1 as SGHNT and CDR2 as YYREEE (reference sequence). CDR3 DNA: TGTGCCAGCAGCCGTGCTAGCGGAGGGCAGGGACCCTACGAGCAGTACTTC. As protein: CASSRASGGQGPYEQYF.

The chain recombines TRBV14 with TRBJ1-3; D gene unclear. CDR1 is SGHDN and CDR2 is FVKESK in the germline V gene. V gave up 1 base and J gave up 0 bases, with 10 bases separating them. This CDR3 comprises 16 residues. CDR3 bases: TGTGCCAGCAGCCAAGTCACCGGGTTCTCTGGAAACACCATATATTTT. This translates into CASSQVTGFSGNTIYF.

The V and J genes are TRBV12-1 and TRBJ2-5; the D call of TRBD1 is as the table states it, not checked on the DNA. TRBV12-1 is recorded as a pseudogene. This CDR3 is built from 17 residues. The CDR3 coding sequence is TGTGCCAGCAGCTTATTTCTAATGGGACAAACCCAAGAGACCCAGTACTTC. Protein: CASSLFLMGQTQETQYF.

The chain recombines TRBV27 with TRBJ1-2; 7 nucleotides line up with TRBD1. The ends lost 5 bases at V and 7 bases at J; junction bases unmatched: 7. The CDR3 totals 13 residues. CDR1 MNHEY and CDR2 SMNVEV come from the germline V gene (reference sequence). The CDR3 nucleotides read TGTGCCAGCAGTCCCGGGACAGTTGCTGGCTACACCTTC. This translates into CASSPGTVAGYTF.

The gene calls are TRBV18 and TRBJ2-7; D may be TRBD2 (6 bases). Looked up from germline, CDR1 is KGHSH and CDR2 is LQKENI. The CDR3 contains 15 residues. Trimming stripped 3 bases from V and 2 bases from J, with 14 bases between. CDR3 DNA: TGTGCCAGCTCACCCGCCCCGGGGGTCACCTACGAGCAGTACTTC. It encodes CASSPAPGVTYEQYF. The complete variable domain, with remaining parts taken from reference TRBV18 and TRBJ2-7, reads NAGVMQNPRHLVRRRGQEARLRCSPMKGHSHVYWYRQLPEEGLKFMVYLQKENIIDESGMPKERFSAEFPKEGPSILRIQQVVRGDSAAYFCASSPAPGVTYEQYFGPGTRLTVT.

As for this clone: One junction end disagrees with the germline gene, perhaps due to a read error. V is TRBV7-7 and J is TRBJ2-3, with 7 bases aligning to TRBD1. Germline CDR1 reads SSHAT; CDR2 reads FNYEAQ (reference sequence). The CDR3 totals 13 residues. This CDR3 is CASSLGDSGTQYF. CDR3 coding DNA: TGTGCTAGCAGCTTAGGGGACAGTGGTACGCAGTATTTT.

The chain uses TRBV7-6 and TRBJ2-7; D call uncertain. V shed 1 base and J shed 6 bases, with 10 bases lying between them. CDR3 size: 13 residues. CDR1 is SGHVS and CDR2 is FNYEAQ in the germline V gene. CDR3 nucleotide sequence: TGTGCCAGCAGCTTAGGGGGTAGACGCGAGCAGTACTTC. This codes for CASSLGGRREQYF.

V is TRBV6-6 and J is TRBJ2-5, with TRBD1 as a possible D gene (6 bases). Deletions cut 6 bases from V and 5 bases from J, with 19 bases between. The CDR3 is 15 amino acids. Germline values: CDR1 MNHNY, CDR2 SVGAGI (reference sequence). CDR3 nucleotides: TGTGCCAGCAGAGAACAGGGATACATTGGGGAGACCCAGTACTTC. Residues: CASREQGYIGETQYF.

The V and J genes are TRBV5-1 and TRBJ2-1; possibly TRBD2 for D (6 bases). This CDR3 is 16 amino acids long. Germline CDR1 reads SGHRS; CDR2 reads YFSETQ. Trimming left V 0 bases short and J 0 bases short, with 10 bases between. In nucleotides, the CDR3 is TGCGCCAGCAGCTTGGTAGCTAGCGTCTCCTACAATGAGCAGTTCTTC. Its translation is CASSLVASVSYNEQFF.

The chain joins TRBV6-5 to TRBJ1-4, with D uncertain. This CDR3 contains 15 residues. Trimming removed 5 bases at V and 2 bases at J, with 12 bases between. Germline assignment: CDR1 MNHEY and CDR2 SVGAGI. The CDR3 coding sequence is TGTGCCAGCAGTGTTCAGGAGGACACTAATGAAAAACTGTTTTTT. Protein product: CASSVQEDTNEKLFF.

CDR3 loop: CASSLLNPTEAFF. CDR3 sequence (DNA): TGTGCCAGCAGTTTATTAAATCCCACTGAAGCTTTCTTT. V and J are TRBV28 and TRBJ1-1; D gene unclear. The CDR3 contains 13 residues. Trimming shortened V by 1 base and J by 4 bases, and 7 bases separated the two germline ends. CDR1 is MDHEN and CDR2 is SYDVKM in the germline V gene.

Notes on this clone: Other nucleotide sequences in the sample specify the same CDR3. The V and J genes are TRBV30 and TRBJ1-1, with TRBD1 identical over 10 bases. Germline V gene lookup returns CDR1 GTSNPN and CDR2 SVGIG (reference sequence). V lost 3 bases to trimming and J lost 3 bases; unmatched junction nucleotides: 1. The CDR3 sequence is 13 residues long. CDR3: CAWRTGGHTEAFF. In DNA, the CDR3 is TGTGCCTGGAGGACAGGGGGCCACACTGAAGCTTTCTTT.

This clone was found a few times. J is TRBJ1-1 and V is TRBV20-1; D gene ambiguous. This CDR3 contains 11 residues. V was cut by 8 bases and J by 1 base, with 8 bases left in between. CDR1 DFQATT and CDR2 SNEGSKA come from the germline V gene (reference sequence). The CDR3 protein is CSPGKNTEAFF. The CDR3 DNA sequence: TGCAGTCCGGGGAAGAACACTGAAGCTTTCTTT.

For the CDR3, the DNA is TGCAGCGTTGAAGATCCGCAGGGGACCTACGAGCAGTACTTC. This sequence encodes CSVEDPQGTYEQYF. This chain joins TRBV29-1 and TRBJ2-7; D possibly corresponds to TRBD1 (6 bases). The CDR3 runs to 14 residues. V dropped 0 bases and J dropped 2 bases, with 11 bases sitting between them. CDR1 and CDR2 (germline): SQVTM, ANQGSEA.

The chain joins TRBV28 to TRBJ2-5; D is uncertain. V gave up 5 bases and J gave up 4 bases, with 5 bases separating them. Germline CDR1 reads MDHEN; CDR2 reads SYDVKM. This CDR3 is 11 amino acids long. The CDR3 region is CASSTVETQYF. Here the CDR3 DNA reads TGTGCCAGCAGTACTGTAGAGACCCAGTACTTC.

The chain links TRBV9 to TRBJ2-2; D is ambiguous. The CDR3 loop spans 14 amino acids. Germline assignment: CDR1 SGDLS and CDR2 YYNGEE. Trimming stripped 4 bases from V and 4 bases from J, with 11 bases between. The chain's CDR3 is CASSSLQSTGELFF. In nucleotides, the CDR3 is TGTGCCAGCAGCTCCTTACAGAGCACCGGGGAGCTGTTTTTT. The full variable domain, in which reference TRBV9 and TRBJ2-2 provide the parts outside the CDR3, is DSGVTQTPKHLITATGQRVTLRCSPRSGDLSVYWYQQSLDQGLQFLIQYYNGEERAKGNILERFSAQQFPDLHSELNLSSLELGDSALYFCASSSLQSTGELFFGEGSRLTVL.

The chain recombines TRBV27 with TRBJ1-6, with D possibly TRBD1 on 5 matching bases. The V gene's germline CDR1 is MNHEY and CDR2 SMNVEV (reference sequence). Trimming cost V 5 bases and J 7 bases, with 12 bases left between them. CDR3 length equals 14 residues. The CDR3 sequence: CASSPGPPNSPLHF. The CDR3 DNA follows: TGTGCCAGCAGTCCGGGACCGCCGAATTCACCCCTCCACTTT.

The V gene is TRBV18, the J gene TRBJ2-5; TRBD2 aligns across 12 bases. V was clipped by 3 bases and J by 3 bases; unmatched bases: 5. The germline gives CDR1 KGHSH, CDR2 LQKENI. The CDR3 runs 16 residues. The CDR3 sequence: CASSPVLAGGKETQYF. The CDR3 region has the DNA TGTGCCAGCTCACCGGTACTAGCGGGAGGTAAAGAGACCCAGTACTTC.

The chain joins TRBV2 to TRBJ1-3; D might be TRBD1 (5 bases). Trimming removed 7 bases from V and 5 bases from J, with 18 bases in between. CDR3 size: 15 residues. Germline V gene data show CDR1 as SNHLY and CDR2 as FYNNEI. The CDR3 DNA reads TGTGCCAGCACCCAAACGGAACAGGTTCGAAACACCATATATTTT. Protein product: CASTQTEQVRNTIYF.

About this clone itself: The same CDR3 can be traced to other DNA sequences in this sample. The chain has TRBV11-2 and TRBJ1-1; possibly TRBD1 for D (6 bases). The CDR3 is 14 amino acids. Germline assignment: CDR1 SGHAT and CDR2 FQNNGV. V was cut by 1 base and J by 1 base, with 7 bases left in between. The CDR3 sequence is CASSLGTANTEAFF. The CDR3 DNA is TGTGCCAGCAGCTTAGGGACAGCGAACACTGAAGCTTTCTTT.

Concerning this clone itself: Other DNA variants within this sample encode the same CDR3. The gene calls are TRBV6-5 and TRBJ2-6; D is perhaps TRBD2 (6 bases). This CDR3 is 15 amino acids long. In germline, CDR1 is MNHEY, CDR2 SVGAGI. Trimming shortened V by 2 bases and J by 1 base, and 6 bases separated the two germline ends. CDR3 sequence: CASSYGGSGANVLTF. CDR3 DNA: TGTGCCAGCAGTTACGGGGGGTCTGGGGCCAACGTCCTGACTTTC.

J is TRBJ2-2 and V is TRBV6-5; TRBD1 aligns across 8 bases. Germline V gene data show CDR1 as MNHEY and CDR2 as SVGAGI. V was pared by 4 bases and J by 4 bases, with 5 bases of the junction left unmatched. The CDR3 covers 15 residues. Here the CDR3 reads CASSFRQGSTGELFF. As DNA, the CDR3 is TGTGCCAGCAGTTTTAGACAGGGGAGCACCGGGGAGCTGTTTTTT.

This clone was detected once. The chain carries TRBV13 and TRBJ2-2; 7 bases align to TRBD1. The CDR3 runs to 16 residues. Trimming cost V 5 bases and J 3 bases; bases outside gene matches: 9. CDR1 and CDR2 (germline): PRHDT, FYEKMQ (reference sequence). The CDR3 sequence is CASSANRGAYTGELFF. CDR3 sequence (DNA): TGTGCCAGCAGCGCCAACAGGGGTGCTTACACCGGGGAGCTGTTTTTT.